The source of this T cell receptor beta chain is a study of T cell responses to AZD1222 COVID-19 vaccine. Turning to this clone: As yet, its antigen is unknown.

Data came from immunoSEQ multiplex PCR; TCRdb stores just in-frame clones and leaves some out. The data contain 95,000 to 150,000 clones, 70% to 90% of them seen just once; the ten biggest clones take up around 2.4%. Overall study findings and caveats: Repertoire samples came only from after the peak T cell response. Unmutated variant regions are reportedly targeted by nearly half of spike-specific TCRs. Spike-specific TCR repertoires showed rising breadth and depth after two AZD1222 doses.

CDR3 length equals 17 residues. V was pared by 4 bases and J by 0 bases, with 7 bases of the junction left unmatched. Germline lookup yields CDR1 SGHRS and CDR2 YFSETQ. This sequence was found in an adult in good health. The rearrangement links TRBV5-1 to TRBJ2-3; TRBD2 aligns across 11 bases. The input for sequencing was peripheral blood, taken on day 0 of AZD1222 vaccination. CDR3 sequence: CASSPGLAALSTDTQYF. As DNA, the CDR3 is TGCGCCAGCAGCCCGGGACTAGCGGCCCTTAGCACAGATACGCAGTATTTT.